This entry lists 5 T cell receptor beta chains sequenced from one sample in a study of blood T cell repertoires in COVID-19. Repertoires were generated with immunoSEQ multiplex PCR, while TCRdb's copy carries only in-frame clones and drops some. The table shows about 33,000 clones, with more than 85% occurring only once. Material: peripheral blood. The receptors stem from a woman older than 75 with active or convalescent COVID-19.

The rearrangement links TRBV12-3 or TRBV12-4 to TRBJ2-5, with D perhaps matching TRBD1 (7 bases). The V end was cut by 3 bases, the J end by 5 bases, with 10 bases between. The CDR3 covers 13 residues. The CDR3, as DNA: TGTGCCAGCAGTTTGCAGGGGGGCGAGACCCAGTACTTC. Its translation: CASSLQGGETQYF.

J is TRBJ1-5 and V is TRBV23-1; unclear D gene. TRBV23-1 carries the ORF label, with uncertain function. Trimming stripped 4 bases from V and 0 bases from J, with 10 bases between. The CDR3 runs to 15 residues. The CDR3 protein is CASSREASSNQPQHF. Here the CDR3 DNA reads TGCGCCAGCAGTCGAGAGGCATCTAGCAATCAGCCCCAGCATTTT.

V is TRBV5-1 and J is TRBJ2-3, with a possible D match to TRBD1 (6 bases). Trimming took 0 bases from V and 2 from J, leaving 10 bases between them. Germline values: CDR1 SGHRS, CDR2 YFSETQ. CDR3 length: 15 amino acids. The CDR3 sequence: CASSLAGHSTDTQYF. CDR3 nucleotides: TGCGCCAGCAGCTTGGCGGGACACTCCACAGATACGCAGTATTTT.

The V call is TRBV6-5, the J call TRBJ2-7; maybe TRBD1 (5 bases). Trimming pared 6 bases from V and 2 bases from J, leaving 5 bases between. Germline loops: CDR1 MNHEY, CDR2 SVGAGI. This CDR3 region has 11 residues. The CDR3 is CASRGPYEQYF. CDR3 in DNA: TGTGCCAGCAGGGGGCCCTACGAGCAGTACTTC.

V usage is TRBV28 and J usage is TRBJ1-2, with D unclear. This CDR3 contains 15 residues. With 4 bases removed from V and 8 bases from J, the gap between germline ends came to 20 bases. Germline loops: CDR1 MDHEN, CDR2 SYDVKM. The CDR3 sequence: CASSSTGSWASGYTF. CDR3 coding DNA: TGTGCCAGCAGTTCCACCGGGTCCTGGGCTAGCGGCTACACCTTC.